This T cell receptor beta chain stems from a study of blood T cell repertoires in COVID-19. Study-level background: Samples representing acute and convalescent COVID-19 were sourced from the United States, Italy and Spain. Sources were T cells, B-cell-depleted T cells, or PBMCs; the material itself was cDNA or gDNA.

Original analysis: Reference gene primer amplification yielded estimated nucleated cell counts. Clones were sequenced by immunoSEQ multiplex PCR, and TCRdb holds only the in-frame ones, with some missing. That table gives V, J and clone size, and the DNA gave D and trimming. The sample consists of fewer than 85,000 clones, about 87% of them appearing once. The J segment lost 6 bases and the V segment lost 5 bases, leaving 12 bases of the junction unmatched. Germline CDR1 reads MNHNS; CDR2 reads SASEGT. This CDR3 has 16 amino acids. The sequenced material came from peripheral blood. This chain uses TRBV6-1 with TRBJ1-3; 8 bases are a match to TRBD1. The sequence was collected from a human donor in a cohort sampled during active COVID-19. The CDR3 nucleotides read TGTGCCAGCAGTCAAGGGACAGGAAGGTCAGAAAACACCATATATTTT. This encodes CASSQGTGRSENTIYF.